This T cell receptor beta chain was sequenced in a study of T cells in Graves' hyperthyroidism and ophthalmopathy. Turning to the study itself: Peripheral blood was collected at initial diagnosis, before any treatment.

TCR beta CDR3 sequences were amplified from RNA transcripts. HTBI primers drove first-round RT-PCR of the TCR CDR3. TCRdb re-derived calls from the multiplex PCR reads in MiXCR, one entry per CDR3 protein. The sample yields fewer than 650,000 distinct CDR3 sequences, roughly 15% seen once. The CDR3 runs to 14 residues. The V end lost 3 bases, the J end lost 5 bases, and 14 bases lay between the germline ends. CDR1 and CDR2 from the germline V gene are MDHEN and SYDVKM. The TCR comes from a woman in her forties with Graves' ophthalmopathy. The material sequenced was blood. The chain employs TRBV28 and TRBJ2-7; perhaps D is TRBD1 or TRBD2 (6 bases each). In nucleotides, the CDR3 is TGTGCCAGCAGTTTGGCGGGACAACTCCACGAGCAGTACTTC. This translates into CASSLAGQLHEQYF.